This TCR beta chain originates from a study of blood T cells in healthy people across ages. The CDR3 contains 18 residues. Germline V lookup: CDR1 SGHVS, CDR2 FQNEAQ. Trimming cost V 5 bases and J 5 bases; bases outside gene matches: 15. PCR was performed a second time for about 6 to 12 cycles using a sample-barcoded 5' primer and a J-beta primer mix. TCRdb reanalysed the 5' RACE reads using MiXCR and keeps one entry per CDR3 protein. Among fewer than 800,000 distinct CDR3 sequences, 21% were seen once, and the ten largest hold 3% to 4.5%. The sequenced sample was blood. The receptor's source is a man between 65 and 85 years old in good health. V is TRBV7-8 and J is TRBJ1-1; 12 bases fit TRBD1. The DNA for the CDR3 is TGTGCCAGCAGCCCCTATCGCGCGGGACAGGGGGCGGGGACTGAAGCTTTCTTT. Residues: CASSPYRAGQGAGTEAFF.